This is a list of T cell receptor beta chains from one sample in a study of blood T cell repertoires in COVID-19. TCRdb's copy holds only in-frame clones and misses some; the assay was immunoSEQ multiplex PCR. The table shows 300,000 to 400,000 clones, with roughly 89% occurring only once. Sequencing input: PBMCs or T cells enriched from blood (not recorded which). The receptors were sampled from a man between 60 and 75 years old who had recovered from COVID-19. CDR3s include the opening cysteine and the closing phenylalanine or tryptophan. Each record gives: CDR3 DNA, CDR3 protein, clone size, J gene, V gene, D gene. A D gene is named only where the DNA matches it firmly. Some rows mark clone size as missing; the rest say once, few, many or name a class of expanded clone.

CDR3nt: TGTGCCAGCAGTTATGGGGACAGGGGGCGAACTGAAGCTTTCTTT
CDR3aa: CASSYGDRGRTEAFF
abundance: NA
j_gene: TRBJ1-1
v_gene: TRBV6-5
d_gene: TRBD1

CDR3nt: TGTGCCAGTAGTTCTTCTACTAGCGGATTCTACAATGAGCAGTTCTTC
CDR3aa: CASSSSTSGFYNEQFF
abundance: NA
j_gene: TRBJ2-1
v_gene: TRBV19
d_gene: TRBD2

CDR3nt: TGTGCCAGCAGTTCCTCTGGGACAGGCGGGGAAAAACTGTTTTTT
CDR3aa: CASSSSGTGGEKLFF
abundance: NA
j_gene: TRBJ1-4
v_gene: TRBV28
d_gene: TRBD1

CDR3nt: TGTGCCAGTAGCACGACAGCTACACTTAATGAAAAACTGTTTTTT
CDR3aa: CASSTTATLNEKLFF
abundance: NA
j_gene: TRBJ1-4
v_gene: TRBV19
d_gene: NA

CDR3nt: TGTGCCAGCGGCCACCTCGACAGGGCAGGGGCCAACGTCCTGACTTTC
CDR3aa: CASGHLDRAGANVLTF
abundance: NA
j_gene: TRBJ2-6
v_gene: TRBV9
d_gene: TRBD1

CDR3nt: TGTGCCAGCAGCCAAGGGGACAGGGGCAATCGACCCTACGAGCAGTACTTC
CDR3aa: CASSQGDRGNRPYEQYF
abundance: NA
j_gene: TRBJ2-7
v_gene: TRBV3-1/TRBV3-2
d_gene: TRBD1

CDR3nt: TGTGCCAGCAGCTTGCGACAGATAACGCTTAGTTTTGTAGATACGCAGTATTTT
CDR3aa: CASSLRQITLSFVDTQYF
abundance: NA
j_gene: TRBJ2-3
v_gene: TRBV5-8
d_gene: NA

CDR3nt: TGTGCCAGCAGCGTAGATGGGACAGGGGGGTTCGAGCAGTACTTC
CDR3aa: CASSVDGTGGFEQYF
abundance: NA
j_gene: TRBJ2-7
v_gene: TRBV9
d_gene: TRBD1

CDR3nt: TGCGCCAGCAGCGACAGGACAGGGGTCGCCCCGGTCGATGGCTACACCTTC
CDR3aa: CASSDRTGVAPVDGYTF
abundance: NA
j_gene: TRBJ1-2
v_gene: TRBV10-2
d_gene: TRBD1

CDR3nt: TGTGCCAGCTCACCTGGACAGGGTAACTGGGACGAGCAGTACTTC
CDR3aa: CASSPGQGNWDEQYF
abundance: NA
j_gene: TRBJ2-7
v_gene: TRBV18
d_gene: TRBD1

CDR3nt: TGCGCCAGCAGCCAAGAAGCTTTAGCGGGAGCGTACAATGAGCAGTTCTTC
CDR3aa: CASSQEALAGAYNEQFF
abundance: NA
j_gene: TRBJ2-1
v_gene: TRBV4-1
d_gene: TRBD2

CDR3nt: TGTGTCAGCTCACCACCTAGCGTCAATGAGCAGTTCTTC
CDR3aa: CVSSPPSVNEQFF
abundance: NA
j_gene: TRBJ2-1
v_gene: TRBV18
d_gene: NA

CDR3nt: TGTGCCAGCAGTTACGACGGGAGGGTTGGGAATGAGCAGTTCTTC
CDR3aa: CASSYDGRVGNEQFF
abundance: NA
j_gene: TRBJ2-1
v_gene: TRBV6-5
d_gene: TRBD2

CDR3nt: TGTGCCAGCAGCTTAAGATCAGGGACTAGCGGGAGGGCGGTGGGCGGCGAGCAGTACTTC
CDR3aa: CASSLRSGTSGRAVGGEQYF
abundance: once
j_gene: TRBJ2-7
v_gene: TRBV3-1/TRBV3-2
d_gene: TRBD2

CDR3nt: TGCGCCAGCAGTCAGGGTTCGGACTACGAGCAGTACTTC
CDR3aa: CASSQGSDYEQYF
abundance: NA
j_gene: TRBJ2-7
v_gene: TRBV10-1
d_gene: NA

CDR3nt: TGTGCCAGCAGCTCCAGGACAGGAAACTATGGCTACACCTTC
CDR3aa: CASSSRTGNYGYTF
abundance: NA
j_gene: TRBJ1-2
v_gene: TRBV9
d_gene: TRBD1

CDR3nt: TGCGCCAGCAGCTTGGCCGCCGGCAGGTACGAGCAGTACTTC
CDR3aa: CASSLAAGRYEQYF
abundance: NA
j_gene: TRBJ2-7
v_gene: TRBV5-1
d_gene: NA

CDR3nt: TGTGCCAGCAGCCTAACGTGGCGGGGTGGCGAGCAGTACTTC
CDR3aa: CASSLTWRGGEQYF
abundance: NA
j_gene: TRBJ2-7
v_gene: TRBV3-1/TRBV3-2
d_gene: NA

CDR3nt: TGTGCCAGCAGCCCGACTAGCGGCAAAGAGACCCAGTACTTC
CDR3aa: CASSPTSGKETQYF
abundance: once
j_gene: TRBJ2-5
v_gene: TRBV7-3
d_gene: TRBD2

CDR3nt: TGTGCCAGCAGCTGGAGACTAGCGGGAGAGGGGGAGACCCAGTACTTC
CDR3aa: CASSWRLAGEGETQYF
abundance: NA
j_gene: TRBJ2-5
v_gene: TRBV3-1/TRBV3-2
d_gene: TRBD2

CDR3nt: TGTGCCAGCAGCTCGGCGACTACCTACGAGCAGTACTTC
CDR3aa: CASSSATTYEQYF
abundance: NA
j_gene: TRBJ2-7
v_gene: TRBV5-4
d_gene: NA

CDR3nt: TGCGCCAGCAATCTGGGACTAGCGGGGTCAGATGAGCAGTTCTTC
CDR3aa: CASNLGLAGSDEQFF
abundance: NA
j_gene: TRBJ2-1
v_gene: TRBV4-1
d_gene: TRBD2

CDR3nt: TGTGCCAGTCAGGGGGCTAGCAATCAGCCCCAGCATTTT
CDR3aa: CASQGASNQPQHF
abundance: few
j_gene: TRBJ1-5
v_gene: TRBV2
d_gene: TRBD1

CDR3nt: TGTGCCAGCAGCGCGGGACAGAATTTCAATGAGCAGTTCTTC
CDR3aa: CASSAGQNFNEQFF
abundance: NA
j_gene: TRBJ2-1
v_gene: TRBV7-2
d_gene: NA

CDR3nt: TGTGCCAGCAGCTTTTCTAGCGGGAGGCTGAATGAGCAGTTCTTC
CDR3aa: CASSFSSGRLNEQFF
abundance: NA
j_gene: TRBJ2-1
v_gene: TRBV5-4
d_gene: TRBD2

CDR3nt: TGTGCCAGCTCACCAACGGGACAACCGAACACTGAAGCTTTCTTT
CDR3aa: CASSPTGQPNTEAFF
abundance: few
j_gene: TRBJ1-1
v_gene: TRBV18
d_gene: NA

CDR3nt: TGTGCCAGCAGCCAAGTTGGGCCCGGAGGGGAGACCCAGTACTTC
CDR3aa: CASSQVGPGGETQYF
abundance: NA
j_gene: TRBJ2-5
v_gene: TRBV4-2
d_gene: NA

CDR3nt: TGTGCCAGTAACAGGGGGCTGTGGGCCAACACTGAAGCTTTCTTT
CDR3aa: CASNRGLWANTEAFF
abundance: NA
j_gene: TRBJ1-1
v_gene: TRBV27
d_gene: TRBD1